This is a list of T cell receptor beta chains from one sample in a study of blood T cell repertoires in COVID-19. Generated by immunoSEQ multiplex PCR, the TCRdb table keeps only in-frame clones and is missing some. The table shows under 300,000 clones, with 75% to 90% occurring only once. Material: PBMCs or T cells enriched from blood (not recorded which). Receptors were obtained from a woman between 35 and 50 years old with acute COVID-19. The conserved cysteine and the conserved F or W are not part of the CDR3 here. Rows give clone size only sometimes, using once, few, many, or a class for an expanded clone.

size | V | CDR3
- | TRBV5-1 | ASMIGGGEQF
- | TRBV12-5 | ASGLATGTGDNQPQH
once | TRBV18 | ASSPRIAGNSYNEQF
- | TRBV10-1 | ASSETGVQPQH
- | TRBV20-1 | SASRDTGDYGYT
- | TRBV14 | ASSRQGTGALWNSPLH
once | TRBV19 | ASSAGRGGYTGELF
- | TRBV5-1 | ASSPGNFSRGVYGYT
few | TRBV2 | ASSEDRTYYGYT
- | TRBV5-1 | ASTPGLAGYNEQF
- | TRBV21-1 | ASSPRGSRGLYNEQF
- | TRBV15 | ATSRDPAGGPYEQF
- | TRBV12-3/TRBV12-4 | ASRIQGNTEAF
- | TRBV25-1 | ASSEWSGSTDTQY
- | TRBV5-1 | ASSWEGQGPRGEKLF
- | TRBV11-3 | ASSLLVGGGPDQF
- | TRBV11-2 | ASSKDRVGTEAF
- | TRBV4-1 | ASSLRQGVDYEQY
- | TRBV5-1 | ASSWVSGDAGNTIY
- | TRBV29-1 | SAREGTGGETQY
- | TRBV25-1 | ASSETQDGGYT
- | TRBV24-1 | ATSTGVNEQY
few | TRBV19 | ASSLGEDDEQY
- | TRBV10-3 | AISFLDRGFDGGYT
- | TRBV9 | ASSPRTAGSGNTIY
once | TRBV9 | ASSAGLAVNYEQY
- | TRBV11-3 | ASRGQPNTGELF
- | TRBV27 | ASSLEGMSNQPQH
- | TRBV15 | ATRGLGGGDTQY
- | TRBV9 | ASSAGLATRYNEQF
- | TRBV29-1 | SAGTSLTETQY
- | TRBV9 | ASNRGGFSEAF
- | TRBV5-4 | ASSGTSGLYTGELF
- | TRBV18 | ASSPGAGTMNTEAF
- | TRBV11-3 | ASSLRTFTDTQY
- | TRBV6-5 | ASTEGAGQPQH
- | TRBV6-1 | ASSEWGRGLVNDEQY
- | TRBV3-1/TRBV3-2 | ASSRGGYQPQH
- | TRBV6-5 | ASRRTGGSYEQY
- | TRBV25-1 | ASSPKDRDTSYEQY
- | TRBV7-9 | ASSSREGYGYT
- | TRBV15 | ATSRETALEQF
- | TRBV24-1 | ATSDALDDSTDTQY
- | TRBV7-8 | ASSLDGGLAGVSNEQF
- | TRBV6-1 | ASSDRGHGYT
- | TRBV5-1 | ASSLAASSEQF
- | TRBV10-3 | AIKGPKQDTEAF
- | TRBV7-9 | ASSRGTSGRTDTQY
once | TRBV11-3 | ASSSLVAGNTDTQY
- | TRBV7-8 | ASSLGAGELSEAF
- | TRBV18 | ASSPTLQGEFYGYT
- | TRBV19 | ASSILGIRGYGYT
- | TRBV27 | ASRYKEGQQLNTEAF
- | TRBV5-5 | ASSLSFQGSYNEQF